The next 21 T cell receptor beta chains were all read from a single sample in a study of cytomegalovirus exposure and HLA in healthy donors. The study ran its PCR with 60 Vbeta and 13 Jbeta primers. Repertoires were generated with immunoSEQ multiplex PCR, while TCRdb's copy carries only in-frame clones and drops some. The sample holds 160,000 or so clones, more than 60% seen once. Input material: PBMCs. Receptors were obtained from a human donor in good health.

There are a few counts of this clone. V gene TRBV5-8 combines with J gene TRBJ1-4; 8 bases align to TRBD1. Germline values: CDR1 SGHTS, CDR2 YDEGEE. The V and J ends lost 0 bases and 7 bases, in that order; junction bases with no gene match: 11. The CDR3 is 17 amino acids. The CDR3 reads CASSLAFGQGRGEKLFF. Written as DNA, the CDR3 is TGTGCCAGCAGCTTGGCGTTCGGACAGGGCCGCGGTGAAAAACTGTTTTTT. The whole variable domain, filled in from reference TRBV5-8 and TRBJ1-4, reads EAGVTQSPTHLIKTRGQQATLRCSPISGHTSVYWYQQALGLGLQFLLWYDEGEERNRGNFPPRFSGRQFPNYSSELNVNALELEDSALYLCASSLAFGQGRGEKLFFGSGTQLSVL.

The chain uses TRBV10-2 and TRBJ2-1, with 8 nucleotides matching TRBD2. The CDR3 is made up of 12 amino acids. The V and J ends lost 7 bases and 7 bases, in that order; junction bases with no gene match: 3. Germline assignment: CDR1 WSHSY and CDR2 SAAADI. The CDR3 loop is CASTGGANEQFF. CDR3 coding DNA: TGCGCCAGCACCGGGGGGGCTAATGAGCAGTTCTTC.

The DNA of the CDR3 is TGCGCCAGCAGCTTGGATGGCGGAAGCTATGGCTACACCTTC. Its translation: CASSLDGGSYGYTF. The chain links TRBV5-1 to TRBJ1-2; D unclear. V lost 0 bases to trimming and J lost 4 bases, with 10 bases between them. In germline, CDR1 is SGHRS, CDR2 YFSETQ. The CDR3 totals 14 residues.

The chain combines TRBV30 with TRBJ1-6; 8 nucleotides line up with TRBD1. Germline CDR1 and CDR2: GTSNPN and SVGIG (reference sequence). The junction had 7 bases not matched to a gene; V was cut back by 5 bases and J by 10 bases. This CDR3 is 13 amino acids long. In DNA form, the CDR3 reads TGTGCCTGGGGAGGGACAGGACGCTCACCCCTCCACTTT. Protein sequence: CAWGGTGRSPLHF.

The rearrangement joins TRBV7-2 to TRBJ2-7, with 8 bases matching TRBD2. The trim removed 5 bases at V and 2 bases at J, leaving 8 bases unmatched. Germline V lookup: CDR1 SGHTA, CDR2 FQGNSA. This CDR3 has 15 amino acids. The CDR3 DNA reads as TGTGCCAGCAGCGTGATTAGCGGGGCAACCTACGAGCAGTACTTC. Translated: CASSVISGATYEQYF.

The chain links TRBV9 to TRBJ2-3; 8 bases map to TRBD2. J gave up 2 bases and V 0 bases, and 5 bases lay outside the gene matches. There are 16 residues in the CDR3. Germline CDR1 is SGDLS and CDR2 is YYNGEE. The CDR3 protein is CASSVDLGLDTDTQYF. The CDR3 region has the DNA TGTGCCAGCAGCGTAGATTTGGGACTAGACACAGATACGCAGTATTTT.

This clone has more than one count but fewer than ten. This chain links TRBV5-1 with TRBJ2-6; possibly TRBD2 for D (5 bases). Per germline, CDR1 SGHRS and CDR2 YFSETQ. The CDR3 consists of 16 residues. The V and J ends lost 0 bases and 2 bases respectively, with 9 bases between them. The CDR3 DNA reads TGCGCCAGCAGCTTGGGAGGGAGCGCTGGGGCCAACGTCCTGACTTTC. Its protein product is CASSLGGSAGANVLTF.

The chain carries TRBV5-1 and TRBJ1-2, with D maybe TRBD1 (6 bases). Trimming removed 4 bases from V and 6 bases from J, with 13 bases in between. The CDR3 sequence is 13 residues long. CDR1 and CDR2 from the germline V gene are SGHRS and YFSETQ. The CDR3, as DNA: TGCGCCAGCAGCCAAACAGGGAGCAATGGCTACACCTTC. Protein: CASSQTGSNGYTF.

In nucleotides, the CDR3 is TGTGCCAGCAGTGAAGCGCTGCCGGGACAGGGGGGAAAACTGTTTTTT. Translation gives CASSEALPGQGGKLFF. The chain employs TRBV2 and TRBJ1-4, with 11 bases identical to TRBD1. V shed 0 bases and J 10 bases; nucleotides not matched to a gene: 7. Germline CDR1 and CDR2: SNHLY and FYNNEI. The CDR3 runs to 16 residues.

The chain is built from TRBV19 and TRBJ1-5; perhaps TRBD1 as D (6 bases). The germline V and J ends were trimmed by 0 bases and 3 bases, with 15 bases remaining between them. This CDR3 has 17 residues. Germline V CDR1 and CDR2: LNHDA, SQIVND (reference sequence). CDR3 residues: CASSIERGGSLNQPQHF. CDR3 sequence (DNA): TGTGCCAGTAGTATAGAACGAGGGGGTTCTCTCAATCAGCCCCAGCATTTT.

The rearrangement uses TRBV1 and TRBJ2-7; no DNA check was done on the table's D call, TRBD1. TRBV1 is a known pseudogene. The CDR3 has 14 residues. This CDR3 reads CTSSQEPQTYEQYF. The CDR3 DNA reads TGCACCAGCAGCCAAGAACCCCAGACCTACGAGCAGTACTTC.

This clone was detected ten times or more. The chain uses TRBV18 and TRBJ1-5, with 8 bases matching TRBD1. The germline CDR1 and CDR2 sequences are KGHSH and LQKENI. The CDR3 contains 14 residues. The ends lost 5 bases at V and 7 bases at J; junction bases unmatched: 7. The CDR3 bases are TGTGCCAGCTCAGCGACAGGGGATGACCAGCCCCAGCATTTT. It is translated as CASSATGDDQPQHF.

This chain links TRBV5-1 with TRBJ2-2; maybe TRBD2 (5 bases). This CDR3 region has 15 residues. Per the germline V gene, CDR1 is SGHRS and CDR2 is YFSETQ. Trimming cost V 0 bases and J 3 bases, with 9 bases left between them. This chain's CDR3 is CASSLDADYTGELFF. CDR3 coding DNA: TGCGCCAGCAGCTTGGATGCGGACTACACCGGGGAGCTGTTTTTT. The full variable domain, completed using reference TRBV5-1 and TRBJ2-2, is KAGVTQTPRYLIKTRGQQVTLSCSPISGHRSVSWYQQTPGQGLQFLFEYFSETQRNKGNFPGRFSGRQFSNSRSEMNVSTLELGDSALYLCASSLDADYTGELFFGEGSRLTVL.

The V and J genes are TRBV5-6 and TRBJ1-1, with TRBD1 as a possible D gene (5 bases). Trimming took 0 bases from V and 7 from J, leaving 10 bases between them. This CDR3 is 13 amino acids long. Germline values: CDR1 SGHDT, CDR2 YYEEEE. The CDR3 sequence: CASSLDRSSEAFF. DNA of the CDR3: TGTGCCAGCAGCTTGGACAGGAGTAGTGAAGCTTTCTTT. Looking up the rest from reference TRBV5-6 and TRBJ1-1 gives the full variable domain: DAGVTQSPTHLIKTRGQQVTLRCSPKSGHDTVSWYQQALGQGPQFIFQYYEEEERQRGNFPDRFSGHQFPNYSSELNVNALLLGDSALYLCASSLDRSSEAFFGQGTRLTVV.

This clone was counted a few times. This chain links TRBV29-1 with TRBJ2-1, with TRBD2 matching 7 bases. With 2 bases clipped from V and 0 bases from J, the junction kept 4 bases outside the gene matches. Germline CDR1 reads SQVTM; CDR2 reads ANQGSEA. The length of the CDR3 is 15 residues. The CDR3: CSVETLAVSYNEQFF. The CDR3 DNA follows: TGCAGCGTTGAAACCCTAGCGGTCTCCTACAATGAGCAGTTCTTC.

In nucleotides, the CDR3 is TGCGCCAGCAGCTGGACTAGCGGGGGGGCCGAAGATACGCAGTATTTT. It yields the protein CASSWTSGGAEDTQYF. The chain joins TRBV5-1 to TRBJ2-3; 15 bases agree with TRBD2. Germline assignment: CDR1 SGHRS and CDR2 YFSETQ. Germline trimming cut 3 bases from V and 5 bases from J; bases unmatched to any gene: 4. The CDR3 sequence is 16 residues long.

This rearrangement joins TRBV18 to TRBJ1-1; maybe TRBD1 (6 bases). Trimming shortened V by 2 bases and J by 4 bases, and 11 bases separated the two germline ends. From germline, CDR1 is KGHSH and CDR2 LQKENI. The CDR3 length is 14 residues. CDR3 in DNA: TGTGCCAGCTCACCAGGCAGGGGTGGCACTGAAGCTTTCTTT. It encodes CASSPGRGGTEAFF.

The chain has TRBV5-4 and TRBJ2-1; D possibly corresponds to TRBD1 (6 bases). The CDR3 consists of 15 residues. In germline, CDR1 is SGHNT, CDR2 YYREEE (reference sequence). Trimming pared 1 base from V and 7 bases from J, leaving 15 bases between. CDR3 residues: CASSLWSGVGNEQFF. The CDR3 DNA reads as TGTGCCAGCAGCTTGTGGTCAGGGGTGGGAAATGAGCAGTTCTTC. The whole variable domain, remainder taken from reference TRBV5-4 and TRBJ2-1, is ETGVTQSPTHLIKTRGQQVTLRCSSQSGHNTVSWYQQALGQGPQFIFQYYREEENGRGNFPPRFSGLQFPNYSSELNVNALELDDSALYLCASSLWSGVGNEQFFGPGTRLTVL.

The chain joins TRBV7-6 to TRBJ2-7, with 11 bases matching TRBD1. Germline values: CDR1 SGHVS, CDR2 FNYEAQ. The trim removed 4 bases at V and 4 bases at J, leaving 6 bases unmatched. CDR3 length equals 15 residues. As DNA, the CDR3 is TGTGCCAGCAGCTCACCGGGACAGGGGGGATACGAGCAGTACTTC. Translation gives CASSSPGQGGYEQYF.

The chain combines TRBV7-3 with TRBJ2-2, with 7 bases identical to TRBD2. The CDR3 length is 15 residues. With V trimmed by 5 bases and J by 6 bases, 9 bases remained unmatched. In germline, CDR1 is SGHTA, CDR2 FQGTGA. CDR3 region: CASSRTREAAGELFF. In DNA form, the CDR3 reads TGTGCCAGCAGCAGGACTAGGGAGGCGGCCGGGGAGCTGTTTTTT.

The count of this clone is one. The CDR3 DNA follows: TGTGCCAGCAGACCAGGACAGACCTACGAGCAGTACTTC. This encodes CASRPGQTYEQYF. The chain carries TRBV7-9 and TRBJ2-7, with a possible D match to TRBD1 (6 bases). The germline CDR1 and CDR2 sequences are SEHNR and FQNEAQ (reference sequence). Trimming removed 6 bases at V and 2 bases at J, with 11 bases between. The CDR3 sequence is 13 residues long.